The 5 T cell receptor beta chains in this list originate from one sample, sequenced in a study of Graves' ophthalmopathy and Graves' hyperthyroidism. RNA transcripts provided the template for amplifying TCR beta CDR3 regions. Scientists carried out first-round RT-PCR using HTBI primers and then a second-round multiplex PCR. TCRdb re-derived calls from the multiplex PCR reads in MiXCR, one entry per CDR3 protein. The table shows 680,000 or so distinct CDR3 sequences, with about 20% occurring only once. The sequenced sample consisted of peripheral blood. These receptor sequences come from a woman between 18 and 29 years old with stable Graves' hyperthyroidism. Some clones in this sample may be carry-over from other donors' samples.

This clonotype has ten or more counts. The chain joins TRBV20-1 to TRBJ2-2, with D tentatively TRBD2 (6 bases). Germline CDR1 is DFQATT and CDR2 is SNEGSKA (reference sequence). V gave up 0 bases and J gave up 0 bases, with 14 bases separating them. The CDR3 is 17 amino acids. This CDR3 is CSARDLGGGANTGELFF. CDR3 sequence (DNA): TGCAGTGCTAGAGATCTCGGGGGAGGAGCGAACACCGGGGAGCTGTTTTTT.

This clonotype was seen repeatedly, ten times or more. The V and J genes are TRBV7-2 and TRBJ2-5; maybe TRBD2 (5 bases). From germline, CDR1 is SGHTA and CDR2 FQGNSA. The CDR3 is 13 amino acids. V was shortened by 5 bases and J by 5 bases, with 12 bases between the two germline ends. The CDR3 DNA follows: TGTGCCAGCAGCACCGCTTCGGGGGAGACCCAGTACTTC. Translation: CASSTASGETQYF.

The CDR3 DNA is TGTGCCAGCAGTTTATCTTCAGGGGAGCAACAGCCCCAGCATTTT. Encoded protein: CASSLSSGEQQPQHF. The gene calls are TRBV27 and TRBJ1-5, with D perhaps TRBD1 (6 bases). CDR1 and CDR2 (germline): MNHEY, SMNVEV (reference sequence). The CDR3 extends over 15 amino acids. V lost 0 bases and J lost 7, with 13 bases in between.

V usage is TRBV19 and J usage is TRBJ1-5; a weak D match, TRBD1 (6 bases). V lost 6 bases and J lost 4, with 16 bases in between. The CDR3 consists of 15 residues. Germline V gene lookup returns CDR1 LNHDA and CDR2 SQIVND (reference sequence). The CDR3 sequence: CASSSDRFQNQPQHF. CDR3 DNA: TGTGCCAGTAGCTCCGACAGGTTTCAAAATCAGCCCCAGCATTTT.

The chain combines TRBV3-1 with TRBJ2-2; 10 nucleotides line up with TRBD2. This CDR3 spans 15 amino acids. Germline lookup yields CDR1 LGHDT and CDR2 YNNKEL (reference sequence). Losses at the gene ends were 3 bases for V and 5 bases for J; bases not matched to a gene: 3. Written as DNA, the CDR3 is TGTGCCAGCAGCCATCGAGCGGGAGGGACCGGGGAGCTGTTTTTT. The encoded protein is CASSHRAGGTGELFF.